This T cell receptor beta chain was captured in a study of early T cells in non-severe SARS-CoV-2 infection (dated by TCRdb to about 2021). Notes on the research overall: Bulk RNA from unsorted whole blood was used for TCR sequencing, so alpha and beta chains could not be paired. The full study reports these points: Matching against VDJdb was skewed toward anti-spike CD8 responses, likely underestimated virus-specific expansions, and missed private and CD4 specificities.

The library came from 5' RACE. Sequencer: NextSeq 500. To correct for sequencing error and PCR bias, the TCR library protocol tagged individual cDNA molecules with unique molecular identifiers. Sequencing covered both TCR alpha and beta chains, and within each sample the abundances of alpha and beta sequences were tightly co-correlated. In the authors' own workflow: Decombinator V4 was used to annotate the V gene, J gene and CDR3 of the TCR sequences. TCRs were defined as expanded if a significant change between any two time points was detected under a Poisson model with p below 0.0001. TCR abundances were normalised to the total number of TCRs sequenced in each sample and reported as counts per million. MAIT TCRs were defined by TRAV1-2 paired with TRAJ12, TRAJ20 or TRAJ33, and iNKT TCRs by TRAV10 paired with TRAJ18. VDJdb, accessed 1 November 2021, was searched for CMV, EBV and SARS-CoV-2 annotated TCRs, with TCRs annotated for multiple antigens excluded. TCRdb cleaned the public reads at Q25 with fastp, built clones with MiXCR and kept in-frame beta chains. Identical CDR3 protein sequences are pooled into one entry, listed with their most common genes and DNA. TCRdb, not the original authors, processed these V and J calls. This sample is represented by roughly 83,000 distinct CDR3 sequences; under 11% of them were singletons. The ten biggest clones cover 6.5% to 9% of the sample.

Deletion took 7 bases off V and 3 bases off J, with a span of 10 bases between the germline ends. Reading from cysteine to phenylalanine, the CDR3 counts 13 amino acids. This entry keeps only the CDR3 DNA: 39 bases, framed from base 1. CDR1 and CDR2 are drawn from the germline V gene: SNHLY, FYNNEI. This was a case-control study nested in a cohort of healthcare workers in London, UK, who had nasopharyngeal swab PCR tests and blood samples taken every week. Healthcare workers were recruited between 23 and 31 March 2020, during the week of the UK lockdown, and were followed weekly for up to about 16 weeks. With respect to this clonotype: Its antigen remains unidentified. The input lacks base qualities; no much larger clone sits a single base away.

The specimen was whole blood, collected at baseline. This clonotype was obtained from an adult who was a healthcare worker with PCR-confirmed SARS-CoV-2 infection or an uninfected control (not recorded which). This chain joins TRBV2 to TRBJ1-5; a confident D gene designation cannot be given. The DNA sequence is as follows: TGTGCCAGCAAGGCAGAGACCAATCAGCCCCAGCATTTT. This yields the protein CASKAETNQPQHF. The variable domain in full, with residues beyond the CDR3 obtained from the reference TRBV2 and TRBJ1-5 genes, is EPEVTQTPSHQVTQMGQEVILRCVPISNHLYFYWYRQILGQKVEFLVSFYNNEISEKSEIFDDQFSVERPDGSNFTLKIRSTKLEDSAMYFCASKAETNQPQHFGDGTRLSIL.